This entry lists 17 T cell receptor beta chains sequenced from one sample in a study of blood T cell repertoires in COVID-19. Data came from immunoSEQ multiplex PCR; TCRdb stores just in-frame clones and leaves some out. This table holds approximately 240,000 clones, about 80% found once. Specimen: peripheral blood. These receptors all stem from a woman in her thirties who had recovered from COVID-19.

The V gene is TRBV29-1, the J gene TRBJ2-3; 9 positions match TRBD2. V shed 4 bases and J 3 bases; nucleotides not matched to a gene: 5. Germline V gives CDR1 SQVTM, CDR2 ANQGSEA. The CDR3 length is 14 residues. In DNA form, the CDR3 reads TGCAGCGTTGTTAGCGGGAGTCGGACAGATACGCAGTATTTT. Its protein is CSVVSGSRTDTQYF.

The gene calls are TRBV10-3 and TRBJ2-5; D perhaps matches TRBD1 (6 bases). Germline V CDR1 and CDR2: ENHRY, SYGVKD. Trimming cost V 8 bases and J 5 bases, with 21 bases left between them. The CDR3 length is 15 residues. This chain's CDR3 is CAIAGAGGEAETQYF. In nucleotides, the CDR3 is TGTGCCATCGCAGGGGCTGGGGGAGAAGCTGAGACCCAGTACTTC.

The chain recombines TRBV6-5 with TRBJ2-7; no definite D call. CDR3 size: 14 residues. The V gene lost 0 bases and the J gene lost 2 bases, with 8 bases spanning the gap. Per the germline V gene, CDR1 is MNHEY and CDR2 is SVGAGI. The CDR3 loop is CASSYSAGPYEQYF. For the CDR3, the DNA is TGTGCCAGCAGTTACTCAGCAGGTCCCTACGAGCAGTACTTC.

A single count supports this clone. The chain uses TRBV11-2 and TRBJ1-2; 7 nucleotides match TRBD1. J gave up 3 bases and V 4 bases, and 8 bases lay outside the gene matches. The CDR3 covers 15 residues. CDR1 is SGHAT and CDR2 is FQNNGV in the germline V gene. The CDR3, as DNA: TGTGCCAGCAGCTCGCAGGGGGAAGTCCACTATGGCTACACCTTC. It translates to CASSSQGEVHYGYTF.

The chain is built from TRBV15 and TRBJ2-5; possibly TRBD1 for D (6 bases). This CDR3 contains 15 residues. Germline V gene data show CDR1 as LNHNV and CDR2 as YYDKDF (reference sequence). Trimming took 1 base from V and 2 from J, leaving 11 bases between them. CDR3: CATSRGGHPQETQYF. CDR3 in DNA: TGTGCCACCAGCAGAGGGGGACACCCACAAGAGACCCAGTACTTC.

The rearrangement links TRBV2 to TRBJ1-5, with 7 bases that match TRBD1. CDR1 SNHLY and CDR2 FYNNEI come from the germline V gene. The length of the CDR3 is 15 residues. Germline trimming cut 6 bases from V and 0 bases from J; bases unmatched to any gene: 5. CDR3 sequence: CASRGTENSNQPQHF. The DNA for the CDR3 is TGTGCCAGCAGGGGGACAGAGAATAGCAATCAGCCCCAGCATTTT.

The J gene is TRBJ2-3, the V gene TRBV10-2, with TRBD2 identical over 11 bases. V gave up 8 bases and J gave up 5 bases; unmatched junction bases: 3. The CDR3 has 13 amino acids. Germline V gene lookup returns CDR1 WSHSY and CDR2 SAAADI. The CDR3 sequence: CASEGLAGDTQYF. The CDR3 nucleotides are TGCGCCAGCGAAGGACTAGCGGGAGATACGCAGTATTTT.

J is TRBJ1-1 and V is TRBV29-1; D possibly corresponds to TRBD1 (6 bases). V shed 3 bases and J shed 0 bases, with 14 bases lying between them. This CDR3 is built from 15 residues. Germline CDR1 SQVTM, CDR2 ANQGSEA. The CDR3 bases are TGCAGCGTTGAGAACCGAGGGGGTATGAACACTGAAGCTTTCTTT. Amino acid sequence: CSVENRGGMNTEAFF.

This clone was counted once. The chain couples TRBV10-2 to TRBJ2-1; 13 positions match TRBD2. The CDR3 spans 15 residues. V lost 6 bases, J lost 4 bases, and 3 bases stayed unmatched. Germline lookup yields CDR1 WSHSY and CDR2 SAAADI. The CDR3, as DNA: TGCGCCAGCAGATCGGGACTAGCGGGATACAATGAGCAGTTCTTC. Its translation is CASRSGLAGYNEQFF.

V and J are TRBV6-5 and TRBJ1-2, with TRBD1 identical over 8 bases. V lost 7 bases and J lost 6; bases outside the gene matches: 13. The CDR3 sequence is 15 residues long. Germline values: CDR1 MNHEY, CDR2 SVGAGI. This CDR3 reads CASNGGQGRNHGYTF. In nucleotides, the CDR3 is TGTGCCAGCAACGGCGGACAGGGAAGAAACCATGGCTACACCTTC.

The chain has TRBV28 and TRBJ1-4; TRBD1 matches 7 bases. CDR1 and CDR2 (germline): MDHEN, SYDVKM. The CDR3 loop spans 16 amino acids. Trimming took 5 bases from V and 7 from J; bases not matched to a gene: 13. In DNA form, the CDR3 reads TGTGCCAGCAGTGACTCCCCGACAGGGAGATCTGAAAAACTGTTTTTT. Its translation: CASSDSPTGRSEKLFF.

This CDR3 is CATSRGGRVNEQFF. In nucleotides, the CDR3 is TGTGCCACCAGCAGAGGAGGGAGGGTCAATGAGCAGTTCTTC. V is TRBV15 and J is TRBJ2-1; 7 bases are shared with TRBD2. Germline trimming cut 1 base from V and 6 bases from J; bases unmatched to any gene: 3. The CDR3 totals 14 residues. Germline CDR1 reads LNHNV; CDR2 reads YYDKDF (reference sequence).

The CDR3 DNA sequence: TGTGCCAGCAGCGTAGATTTGACAGGGGGAAGCAATCAGCCCCAGCATTTT. It encodes CASSVDLTGGSNQPQHF. The chain links TRBV9 to TRBJ1-5; TRBD1 agrees at 9 bases. Germline values: CDR1 SGDLS, CDR2 YYNGEE. J gave up 1 base and V 0 bases, and 5 bases lay outside the gene matches. There are 17 residues in the CDR3.

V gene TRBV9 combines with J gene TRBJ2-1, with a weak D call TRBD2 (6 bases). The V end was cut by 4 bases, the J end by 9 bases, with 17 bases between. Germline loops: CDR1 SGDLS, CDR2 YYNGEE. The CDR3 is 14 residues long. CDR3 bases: TGTGCCAGCAGCACGTCGACTAGTGGAAGTGAGCAGTTCTTC. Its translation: CASSTSTSGSEQFF.

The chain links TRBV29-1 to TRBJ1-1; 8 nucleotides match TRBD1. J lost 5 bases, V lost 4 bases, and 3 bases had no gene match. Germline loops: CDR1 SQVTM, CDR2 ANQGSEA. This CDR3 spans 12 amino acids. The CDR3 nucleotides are TGCAGCGTTGCTTACAGGGGGACTGAAGCTTTCTTT. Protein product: CSVAYRGTEAFF.

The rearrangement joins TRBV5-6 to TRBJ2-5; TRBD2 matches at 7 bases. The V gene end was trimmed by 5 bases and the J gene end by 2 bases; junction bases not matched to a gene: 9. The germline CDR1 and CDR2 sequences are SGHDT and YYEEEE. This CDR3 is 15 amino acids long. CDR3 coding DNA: TGTGCCAGCAGTCGGGGGACTACCACTCAAGAGACCCAGTACTTC. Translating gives CASSRGTTTQETQYF. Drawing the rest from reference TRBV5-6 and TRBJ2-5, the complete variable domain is DAGVTQSPTHLIKTRGQQVTLRCSPKSGHDTVSWYQQALGQGPQFIFQYYEEEERQRGNFPDRFSGHQFPNYSSELNVNALLLGDSALYLCASSRGTTTQETQYFGPGTRLLVL.

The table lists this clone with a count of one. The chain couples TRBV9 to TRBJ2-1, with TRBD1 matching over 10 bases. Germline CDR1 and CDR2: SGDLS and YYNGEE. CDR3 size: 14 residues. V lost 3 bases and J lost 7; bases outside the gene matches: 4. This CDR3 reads CASSDDRGQNEQFF. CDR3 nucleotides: TGTGCCAGCAGCGACGACAGGGGGCAAAATGAGCAGTTCTTC.